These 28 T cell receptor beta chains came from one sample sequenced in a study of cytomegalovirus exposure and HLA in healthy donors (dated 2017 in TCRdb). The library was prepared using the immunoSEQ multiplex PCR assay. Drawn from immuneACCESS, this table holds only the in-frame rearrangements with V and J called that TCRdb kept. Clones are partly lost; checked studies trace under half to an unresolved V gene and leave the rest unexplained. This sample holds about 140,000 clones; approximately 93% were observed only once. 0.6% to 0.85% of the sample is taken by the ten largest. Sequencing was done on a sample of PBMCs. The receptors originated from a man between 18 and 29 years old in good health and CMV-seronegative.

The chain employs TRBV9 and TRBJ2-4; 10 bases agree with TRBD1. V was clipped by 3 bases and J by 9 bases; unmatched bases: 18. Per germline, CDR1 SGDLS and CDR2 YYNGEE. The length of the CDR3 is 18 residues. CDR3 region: CASSARVRDRGDEAIQYF. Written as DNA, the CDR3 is TGTGCCAGCAGCGCCCGAGTCCGGGACAGGGGCGATGAGGCCATTCAGTACTTC.

The CDR3 bases are TGCGCCAGCAGCTCGGGGGATGGCAATCAGCCCCAGCATTTT. Protein sequence: CASSSGDGNQPQHF. The chain recombines TRBV5-1 with TRBJ1-5; maybe TRBD1 (5 bases). The CDR3 consists of 14 residues. The V gene lost 3 bases and the J gene lost 2 bases, with 9 bases spanning the gap. The germline V gene encodes CDR1 SGHRS and CDR2 YFSETQ.

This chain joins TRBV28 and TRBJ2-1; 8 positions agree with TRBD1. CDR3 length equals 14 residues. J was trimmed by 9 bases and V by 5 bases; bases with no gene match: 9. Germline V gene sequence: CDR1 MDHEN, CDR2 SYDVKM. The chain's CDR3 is CASSRQGFGREQFF. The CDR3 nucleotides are TGTGCCAGCAGTCGACAGGGGTTTGGGCGTGAGCAGTTCTTC.

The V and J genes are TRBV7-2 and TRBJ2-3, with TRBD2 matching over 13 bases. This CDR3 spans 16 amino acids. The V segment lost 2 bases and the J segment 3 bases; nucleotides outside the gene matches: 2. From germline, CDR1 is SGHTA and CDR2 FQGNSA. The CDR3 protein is CASSLLLAGGTDTQYF. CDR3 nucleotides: TGTGCCAGCAGCTTATTACTAGCGGGAGGGACAGATACGCAGTATTTT.

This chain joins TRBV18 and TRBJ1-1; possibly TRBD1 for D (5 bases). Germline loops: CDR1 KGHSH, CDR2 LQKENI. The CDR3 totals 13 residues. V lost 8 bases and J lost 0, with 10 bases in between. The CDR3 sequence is CASESGMNTEAFF. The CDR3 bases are TGTGCCAGCGAGTCAGGGATGAACACTGAAGCTTTCTTT.

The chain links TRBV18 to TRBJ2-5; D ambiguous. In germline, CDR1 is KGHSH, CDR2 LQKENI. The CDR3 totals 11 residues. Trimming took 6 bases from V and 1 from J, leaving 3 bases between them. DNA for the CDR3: TGTGCCAGCTCCTTCCAAGAGACCCAGTACTTC. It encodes CASSFQETQYF.

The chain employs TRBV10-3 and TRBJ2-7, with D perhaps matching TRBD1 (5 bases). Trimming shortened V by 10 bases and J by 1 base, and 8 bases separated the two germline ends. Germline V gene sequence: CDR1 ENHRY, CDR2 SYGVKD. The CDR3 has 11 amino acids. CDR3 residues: CATRQSYEQYV. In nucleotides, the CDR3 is TGTGCCACTAGACAGTCCTACGAGCAGTACGTC.

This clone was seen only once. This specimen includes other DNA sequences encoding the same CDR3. This CDR3 reads CASSLGTSGYNEQFF. The CDR3 bases are TGTGCCAGCAGCTTGGGTACTAGCGGGTACAATGAGCAGTTCTTC. V usage is TRBV7-7 and J usage is TRBJ2-1; TRBD2 matches 9 bases. The CDR3 has 15 amino acids. CDR1 and CDR2 (germline): SSHAT, FNYEAQ (reference sequence). Trimming cost V 3 bases and J 4 bases; bases outside gene matches: 4.

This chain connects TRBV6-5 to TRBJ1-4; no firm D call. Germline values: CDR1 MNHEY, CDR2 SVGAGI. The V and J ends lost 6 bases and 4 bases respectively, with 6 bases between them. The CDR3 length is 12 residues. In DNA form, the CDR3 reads TGTGCCAGCAGCTTAGATAATGAAAAACTGTTTTTT. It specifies CASSLDNEKLFF.

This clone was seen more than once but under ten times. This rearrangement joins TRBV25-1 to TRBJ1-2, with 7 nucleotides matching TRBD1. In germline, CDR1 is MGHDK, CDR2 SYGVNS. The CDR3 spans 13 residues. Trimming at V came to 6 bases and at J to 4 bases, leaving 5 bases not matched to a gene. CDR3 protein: CASSIQGTYGYTF. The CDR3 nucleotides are TGTGCCAGCAGCATACAGGGGACCTATGGCTACACCTTC.

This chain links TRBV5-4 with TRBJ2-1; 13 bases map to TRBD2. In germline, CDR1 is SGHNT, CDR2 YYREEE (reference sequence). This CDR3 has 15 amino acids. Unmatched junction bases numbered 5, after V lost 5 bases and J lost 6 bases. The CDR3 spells CASRPTSGGFNEQFF. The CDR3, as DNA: TGTGCCAGCAGACCGACTAGCGGGGGGTTCAATGAGCAGTTCTTC.

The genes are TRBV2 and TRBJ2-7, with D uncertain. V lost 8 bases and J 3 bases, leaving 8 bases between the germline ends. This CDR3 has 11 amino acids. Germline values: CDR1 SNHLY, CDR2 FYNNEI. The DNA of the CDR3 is TGTGCCAGCCTATCCTTCTACGAGCAGTACTTC. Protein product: CASLSFYEQYF.

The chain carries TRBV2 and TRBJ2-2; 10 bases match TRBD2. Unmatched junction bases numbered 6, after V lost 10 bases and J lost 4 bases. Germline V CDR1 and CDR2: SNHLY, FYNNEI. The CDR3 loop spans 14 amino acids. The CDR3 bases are TGTGCCACCAGGGGGACTAGCGTCACCGGGGAGCTGTTTTTT. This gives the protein CATRGTSVTGELFF.

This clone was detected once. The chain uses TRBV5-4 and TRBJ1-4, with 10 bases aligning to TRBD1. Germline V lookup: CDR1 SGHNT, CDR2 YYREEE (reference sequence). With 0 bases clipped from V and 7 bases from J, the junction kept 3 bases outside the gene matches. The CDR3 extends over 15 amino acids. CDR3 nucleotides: TGTGCCAGCAGCTTGGCGGGGACAGGGGTTGAAAAACTGTTTTTT. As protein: CASSLAGTGVEKLFF. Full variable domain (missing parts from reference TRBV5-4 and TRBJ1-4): ETGVTQSPTHLIKTRGQQVTLRCSSQSGHNTVSWYQQALGQGPQFIFQYYREEENGRGNFPPRFSGLQFPNYSSELNVNALELDDSALYLCASSLAGTGVEKLFFGSGTQLSVL.

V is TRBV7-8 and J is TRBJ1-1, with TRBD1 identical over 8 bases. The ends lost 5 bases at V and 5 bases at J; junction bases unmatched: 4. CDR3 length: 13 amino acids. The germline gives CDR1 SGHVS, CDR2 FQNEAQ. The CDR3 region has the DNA TGTGCCAGCAGCCTTAGACAGGGGACTGAAGCTTTCTTT. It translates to CASSLRQGTEAFF.

The CDR3 DNA is TGCGCCAGCAGCTTGGGGGCCACCTCTAACTATGGCTACACCTTC. It codes for CASSLGATSNYGYTF. The V gene is TRBV5-1, the J gene TRBJ1-2; no definite D call. The CDR3 is made up of 15 amino acids. Trimming removed 0 bases at V and 0 bases at J, with 9 bases between. Germline V gene data show CDR1 as SGHRS and CDR2 as YFSETQ.

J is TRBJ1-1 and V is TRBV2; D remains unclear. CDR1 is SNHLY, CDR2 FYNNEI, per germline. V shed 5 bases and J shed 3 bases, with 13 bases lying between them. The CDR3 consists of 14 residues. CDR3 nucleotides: TGTGCCAGCAGTAACCTACCCGGAGACACTGAAGCTTTCTTT. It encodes CASSNLPGDTEAFF.

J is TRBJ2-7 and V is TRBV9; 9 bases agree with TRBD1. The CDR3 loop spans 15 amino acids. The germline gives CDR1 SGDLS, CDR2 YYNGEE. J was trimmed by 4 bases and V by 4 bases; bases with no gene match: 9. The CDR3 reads CASSLTGGDRYEQYF. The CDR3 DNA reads TGTGCCAGCAGCTTGACAGGGGGAGATAGGTACGAGCAGTACTTC.

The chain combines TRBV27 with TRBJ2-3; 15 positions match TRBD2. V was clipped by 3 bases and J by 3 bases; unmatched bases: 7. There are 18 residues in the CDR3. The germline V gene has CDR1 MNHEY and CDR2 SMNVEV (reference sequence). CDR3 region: CASSLARTSGRETDTQYF. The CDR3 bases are TGTGCCAGCAGTTTGGCGCGGACTAGCGGGAGGGAGACAGATACGCAGTATTTT.

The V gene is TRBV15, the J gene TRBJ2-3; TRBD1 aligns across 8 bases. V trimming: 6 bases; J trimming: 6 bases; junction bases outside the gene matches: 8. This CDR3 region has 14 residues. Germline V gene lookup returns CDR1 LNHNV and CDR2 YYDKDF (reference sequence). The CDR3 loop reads CATSPDRVVDTQYF. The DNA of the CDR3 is TGTGCCACCAGTCCGGACAGGGTAGTGGATACGCAGTATTTT.

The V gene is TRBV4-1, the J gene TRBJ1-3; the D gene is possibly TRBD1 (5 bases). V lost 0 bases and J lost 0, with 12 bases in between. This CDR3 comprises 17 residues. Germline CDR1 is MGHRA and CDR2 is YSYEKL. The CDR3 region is CASSQDEGLISGNTIYF. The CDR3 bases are TGCGCCAGCAGCCAAGACGAGGGACTGATCTCTGGAAACACCATATATTTT.

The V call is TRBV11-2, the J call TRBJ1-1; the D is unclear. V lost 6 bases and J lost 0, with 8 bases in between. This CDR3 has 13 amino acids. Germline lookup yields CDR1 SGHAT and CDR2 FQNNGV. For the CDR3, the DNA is TGTGCCAGCAGTTCGGGGTTGAACACTGAAGCTTTCTTT. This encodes CASSSGLNTEAFF.

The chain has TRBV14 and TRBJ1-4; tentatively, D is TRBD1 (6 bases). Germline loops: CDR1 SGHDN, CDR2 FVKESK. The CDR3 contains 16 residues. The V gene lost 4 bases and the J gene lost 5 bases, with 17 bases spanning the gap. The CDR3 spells CASSPGGALNNEKLFF. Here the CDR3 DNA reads TGTGCCAGCAGCCCCGGGGGGGCGCTTAACAATGAAAAACTGTTTTTT.

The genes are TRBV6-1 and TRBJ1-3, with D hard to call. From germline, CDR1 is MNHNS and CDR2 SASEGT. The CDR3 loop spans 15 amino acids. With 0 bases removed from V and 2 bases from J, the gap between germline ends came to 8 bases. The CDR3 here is CASSEAPGTGNTIYF. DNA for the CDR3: TGTGCCAGCAGTGAAGCCCCCGGGACTGGAAACACCATATATTTT.

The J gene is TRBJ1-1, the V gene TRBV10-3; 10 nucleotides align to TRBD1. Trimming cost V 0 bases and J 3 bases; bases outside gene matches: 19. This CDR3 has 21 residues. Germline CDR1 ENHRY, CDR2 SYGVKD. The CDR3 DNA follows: TGTGCCATCAGTGAGTCCTCCCTCGACAGGGGGCAGGTCGGGAGAGACACTGAAGCTTTCTTT. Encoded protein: CAISESSLDRGQVGRDTEAFF.

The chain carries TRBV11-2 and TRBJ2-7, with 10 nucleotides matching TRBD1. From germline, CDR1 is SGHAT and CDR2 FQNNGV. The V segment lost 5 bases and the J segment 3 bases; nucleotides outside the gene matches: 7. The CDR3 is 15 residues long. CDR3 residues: CASSPDRGRNYEQYF. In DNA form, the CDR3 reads TGTGCCAGCAGCCCCGACAGGGGGCGAAACTACGAGCAGTACTTC.

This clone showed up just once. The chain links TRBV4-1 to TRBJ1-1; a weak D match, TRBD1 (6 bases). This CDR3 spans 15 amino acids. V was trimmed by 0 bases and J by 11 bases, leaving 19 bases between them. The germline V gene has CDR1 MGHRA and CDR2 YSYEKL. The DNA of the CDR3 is TGCGCCAGCAGCCAAGATGGCGGGGGGCGAAGAGAGGCTTTCTTT. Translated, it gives CASSQDGGGRREAFF.

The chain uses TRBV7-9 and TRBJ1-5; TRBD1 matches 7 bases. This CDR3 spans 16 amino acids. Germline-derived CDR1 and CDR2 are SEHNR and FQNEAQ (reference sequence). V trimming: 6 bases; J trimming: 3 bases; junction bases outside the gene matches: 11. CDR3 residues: CASRPTDRKPNQPQHF. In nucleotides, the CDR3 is TGTGCCAGCAGACCCACGGACAGGAAACCCAATCAGCCCCAGCATTTT.